Shown below are 20 T cell receptor beta chains from a single sample sequenced in a study of cytomegalovirus exposure and HLA in healthy donors. PCR primers comprised 60 Vbeta and 13 Jbeta primers. Produced via immunoSEQ multiplex PCR; TCRdb's table is partial and in-frame only. The sample yields 150,000 to 170,000 clones, approximately 81% seen once. Sequencing input: PBMCs. Receptor source: a man between 18 and 29 years old in good health and CMV-seronegative.

The chain uses TRBV4-1 and TRBJ2-7; no reliable D call. Germline CDR1 reads MGHRA; CDR2 reads YSYEKL. The CDR3 contains 16 residues. The V end lost 1 base, the J end lost 0 bases, and 13 bases lay between the germline ends. The CDR3 sequence is CASSQVFGDSSYEQYF. The CDR3 DNA sequence: TGCGCCAGCAGCCAAGTATTTGGTGATAGCTCCTACGAGCAGTACTTC.

This clone was counted once. J is TRBJ2-7 and V is TRBV28; perhaps TRBD1 as D (5 bases). V was clipped by 4 bases and J by 2 bases, with 18 bases between them. This CDR3 spans 16 amino acids. Germline lookup yields CDR1 MDHEN and CDR2 SYDVKM. The CDR3 is CASSSPRTYSPYEQYF. The DNA for the CDR3 is TGTGCCAGCAGTTCACCACGGACATATTCTCCCTACGAGCAGTACTTC.

The chain links TRBV27 to TRBJ1-2; 7 bases are shared with TRBD1. The CDR3 has 16 amino acids. Germline trimming cut 5 bases from V and 2 bases from J; bases unmatched to any gene: 11. CDR1 is MNHEY and CDR2 is SMNVEV in the germline V gene (reference sequence). The CDR3 here is CASSPFGTEGNYGYTF. The CDR3 DNA is TGTGCCAGCAGTCCGTTCGGGACAGAAGGAAACTATGGCTACACCTTC.

CDR3 sequence reads: CASSSPSGRSTGELFF. In DNA, the CDR3 is TGTGCCAGCAGTTCACCGAGCGGGAGGTCCACCGGGGAGCTGTTTTTT. The rearrangement uses TRBV28 and TRBJ2-2; 9 bases are shared with TRBD2. V shed 4 bases and J 4 bases; nucleotides not matched to a gene: 7. The CDR3 extends over 16 amino acids. Germline V CDR1 and CDR2: MDHEN, SYDVKM.

CDR3 bases: TGTGCCAGCAGCTTAGGTCTAGCGGCGAGTACAGATACGCAGTATTTT. Residues: CASSLGLAASTDTQYF. V and J are TRBV7-9 and TRBJ2-3, with 7 bases that match TRBD2. Germline V gene sequence: CDR1 SEHNR, CDR2 FQNEAQ (reference sequence). The CDR3 extends over 16 amino acids. Trimming took 1 base from V and 3 from J; bases not matched to a gene: 7.

This sequence joins TRBV9 and TRBJ1-5; perhaps TRBD1 as D (5 bases). This CDR3 comprises 13 residues. Trimming removed 5 bases at V and 3 bases at J, with 9 bases between. Germline CDR1 SGDLS, CDR2 YYNGEE. CDR3 bases: TGTGCCAGCAGTAGGGGTAACAATCAGCCCCAGCATTTT. Its protein is CASSRGNNQPQHF.

With respect to this clone: A read error may produce the germline difference seen at one junction end. The chain is built from TRBV6-1 and TRBJ2-1, with TRBD2 identical over 8 bases. Looked up from germline, CDR1 is MNHNS and CDR2 is SASEGT. This CDR3 is built from 13 residues. Written as DNA, the CDR3 is TGTGCCAGCAGTGAAATTCCGGGAGGGCCCCCCATCTTC. This sequence encodes CASSEIPGGPPIF.

The rearrangement joins TRBV7-2 to TRBJ2-3; D may be TRBD1 (5 bases). The V gene lost 1 base and the J gene lost 6 bases, with 11 bases spanning the gap. This CDR3 contains 14 residues. In germline, CDR1 is SGHTA, CDR2 FQGNSA. CDR3 nucleotides: TGTGCCAGCAGCTTAGTTGGGGCGAGGGATACGCAGTATTTT. Translation gives CASSLVGARDTQYF.

J is TRBJ2-3 and V is TRBV6-4; maybe TRBD2 (6 bases). The V gene lost 0 bases and the J gene lost 6 bases, with 13 bases spanning the gap. CDR3 length: 15 amino acids. Germline CDR1 reads MRHNA; CDR2 reads SNTAGT. DNA of the CDR3: TGTGCCAGCAGTGACTCGCGAGGAGGGCCGGATACGCAGTATTTT. Translated, it gives CASSDSRGGPDTQYF.

This clone was observed once. CDR3 sequence (DNA): TGTGCCAGCAGCTTTTCCACCGGGACTAGTATCAATGAGCAGTTCTTC. Amino acid sequence: CASSFSTGTSINEQFF. This rearrangement joins TRBV5-4 to TRBJ2-1, with 8 bases fitting TRBD2. The CDR3 has 16 residues. The V segment lost 2 bases and the J segment 6 bases; nucleotides outside the gene matches: 10. CDR1 is SGHNT, CDR2 YYREEE, per germline (reference sequence).

This clone came up a few times. The gene calls are TRBV19 and TRBJ2-7; maybe TRBD1 (6 bases). V was shortened by 5 bases and J by 1 base, with 12 bases between the two germline ends. The CDR3 is made up of 14 amino acids. Germline assignment: CDR1 LNHDA and CDR2 SQIVND (reference sequence). In nucleotides, the CDR3 is TGTGCCAGTAGTCCAACAGGGAATTCCTACGAGCAGTACTTC. As protein: CASSPTGNSYEQYF.

V and J are TRBV5-4 and TRBJ2-1; D is undetermined. The CDR3 length is 13 residues. Trimming stripped 4 bases from V and 7 bases from J, with 12 bases between. The germline CDR1 and CDR2 sequences are SGHNT and YYREEE (reference sequence). CDR3 nucleotides: TGTGCCAGCAGCCCGGTAGCAGCGAATGAGCAGTTCTTC. Protein: CASSPVAANEQFF.

The chain combines TRBV7-8 with TRBJ2-5; 7 nucleotides align to TRBD2. The end of the DNA is better explained by TRBJ2-7, so the J call may be wrong. The CDR3 consists of 14 residues. Looked up from germline, CDR1 is SGHVS and CDR2 is FQNEAQ. CDR3 sequence reads: CASSSYGGSYEQYF. The CDR3 DNA is TGTGCCAGCAGCTCCTACGGGGGGTCGTACGAGCAGTACTTC.

The chain uses TRBV7-8 and TRBJ1-1, with D tentatively TRBD1 (5 bases). The germline V gene encodes CDR1 SGHVS and CDR2 FQNEAQ. This CDR3 is built from 14 residues. V was cut by 1 base and J by 2 bases, with 8 bases left in between. CDR3 protein: CASSLGGFNTEAFF. For the CDR3, the DNA is TGTGCCAGCAGCTTAGGGGGCTTTAACACTGAAGCTTTCTTT.

The gene calls are TRBV6-5 and TRBJ2-7, with 8 bases that match TRBD1. V shed 4 bases, J shed 4 bases, and the junction held 6 bases outside the gene matches. CDR1 and CDR2 from the germline V gene are MNHEY and SVGAGI. CDR3 size: 14 residues. CDR3 residues: CASSFGQGYYEQYF. The CDR3 DNA reads as TGTGCCAGCAGTTTCGGACAGGGTTATTACGAGCAGTACTTC.

The chain uses TRBV7-9 and TRBJ2-7, with D uncertain. Per germline, CDR1 SEHNR and CDR2 FQNEAQ (reference sequence). V lost 5 bases and J 5 bases, leaving 10 bases between the germline ends. The CDR3 runs 12 residues. CDR3 protein: CASSGRTNEQYF. CDR3 sequence (DNA): TGTGCCAGCAGCGGCCGTACGAACGAGCAGTACTTC.

The chain carries TRBV6-5 and TRBJ1-2; a possible D gene is TRBD1 (6 bases). CDR3 length: 14 amino acids. V lost 2 bases, J lost 8 bases, and 15 bases lay in between. Germline values: CDR1 MNHEY, CDR2 SVGAGI. The CDR3 loop is CASSYAEGVKGYTF. For the CDR3, the DNA is TGTGCCAGCAGTTACGCAGAGGGGGTGAAGGGCTACACCTTC.

The chain has TRBV6-5 and TRBJ2-7; 10 nucleotides match TRBD2. The CDR3 has 15 amino acids. Germline lookup yields CDR1 MNHEY and CDR2 SVGAGI. The V gene end was trimmed by 0 bases and the J gene end by 4 bases; junction bases not matched to a gene: 3. DNA of the CDR3: TGTGCCAGCAGTTACTCGCAGCGGGAGGGATACGAGCAGTACTTC. It is translated as CASSYSQREGYEQYF.

In this sample, this clone turned up a few times. This rearrangement joins TRBV18 to TRBJ2-4, with 10 nucleotides matching TRBD2. The CDR3 has 18 amino acids. V lost 2 bases, J lost 4 bases, and 11 bases stayed unmatched. Germline V gene data show CDR1 as KGHSH and CDR2 as LQKENI. The CDR3 sequence is CASSPLLAGVKGKNIQYF. The CDR3 DNA is TGTGCCAGCTCACCATTGCTAGCGGGAGTGAAGGGGAAAAACATTCAGTACTTC.

This rearrangement joins TRBV5-1 to TRBJ2-7; D is perhaps TRBD1 (6 bases). V gave up 2 bases and J gave up 2 bases, with 11 bases separating them. This CDR3 is 14 amino acids long. Per germline, CDR1 SGHRS and CDR2 YFSETQ. CDR3 loop: CASSLSRQAYEQYF. The CDR3 DNA reads TGCGCCAGCAGCTTAAGCCGACAGGCCTACGAGCAGTACTTC.